This T cell receptor (beta chain) derives from a study of blood T cell repertoires in COVID-19. About the research overall: Symptom resolution, clearance, or two negative PCRs marked the recovered donors of Cohort 3.

Libraries were prepared by immunoSEQ multiplex PCR; TCRdb keeps only in-frame clonotypes and omits some of them. The sample includes approximately 250,000 clones, 88% of them seen just once. The CDR3 loop spans 16 amino acids. The V gene's germline CDR1 is MNHEY and CDR2 SVGAGI. Trimming took 0 bases from V and 5 from J; bases not matched to a gene: 9. This receptor was obtained from a woman in her fifties or sixties in a cohort exposed to, infected with or recovered from COVID-19 (not recorded which). The rearrangement joins TRBV6-5 to TRBJ2-7; TRBD1 matches at 8 bases. Sequencing used PBMCs or T cells enriched from blood (not recorded which). CDR3 DNA sequence: TGTGCCAGCAGTTACTCCCCCGGGACAGGCGACCACGAGCAGTACTTC. It translates to CASSYSPGTGDHEQYF.